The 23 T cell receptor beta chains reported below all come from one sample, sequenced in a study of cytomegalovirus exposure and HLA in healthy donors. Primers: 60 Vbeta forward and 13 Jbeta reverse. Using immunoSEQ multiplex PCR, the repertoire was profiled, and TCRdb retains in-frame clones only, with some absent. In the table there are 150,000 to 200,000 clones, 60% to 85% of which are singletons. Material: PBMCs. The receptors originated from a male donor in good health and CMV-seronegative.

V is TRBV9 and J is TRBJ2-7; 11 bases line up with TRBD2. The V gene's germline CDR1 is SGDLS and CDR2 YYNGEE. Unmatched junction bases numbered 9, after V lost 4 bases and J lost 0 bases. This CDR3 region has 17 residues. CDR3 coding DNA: TGTGCCAGCAGCTCCGGACTAGCGGGTTCGAGCTCCTACGAGCAGTACTTC. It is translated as CASSSGLAGSSSYEQYF.

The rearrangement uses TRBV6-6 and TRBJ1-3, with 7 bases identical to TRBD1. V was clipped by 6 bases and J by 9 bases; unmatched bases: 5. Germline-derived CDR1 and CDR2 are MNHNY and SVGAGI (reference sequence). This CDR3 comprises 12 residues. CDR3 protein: CASRDPGGTIYF. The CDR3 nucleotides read TGTGCCAGCAGAGATCCAGGGGGCACCATATATTTT.

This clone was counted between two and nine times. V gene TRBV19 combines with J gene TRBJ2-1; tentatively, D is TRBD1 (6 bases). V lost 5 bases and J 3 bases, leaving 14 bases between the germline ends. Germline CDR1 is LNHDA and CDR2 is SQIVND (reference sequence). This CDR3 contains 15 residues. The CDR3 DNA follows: TGTGCCAGTAGTCCAAGTCAGGGGAACTACAATGAGCAGTTCTTC. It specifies CASSPSQGNYNEQFF.

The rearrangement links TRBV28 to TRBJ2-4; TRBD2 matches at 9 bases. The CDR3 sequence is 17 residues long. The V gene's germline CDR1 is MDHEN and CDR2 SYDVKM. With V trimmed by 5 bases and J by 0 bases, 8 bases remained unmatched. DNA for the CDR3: TGTGCCAGCAGTATTAGCGGGAGCAGACTAGCCAAAAACATTCAGTACTTC. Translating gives CASSISGSRLAKNIQYF. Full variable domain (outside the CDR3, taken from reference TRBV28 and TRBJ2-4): DVKVTQSSRYLVKRTGEKVFLECVQDMDHENMFWYRQDPGLGLRLIYFSYDVKMKEKGDIPEGYSVSREKKERFSLILESASTNQTSMYLCASSISGSRLAKNIQYFGAGTRLSVL.

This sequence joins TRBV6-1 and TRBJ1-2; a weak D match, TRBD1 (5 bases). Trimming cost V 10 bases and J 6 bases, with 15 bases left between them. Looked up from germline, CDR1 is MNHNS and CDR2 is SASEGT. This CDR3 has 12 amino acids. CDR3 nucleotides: TGTGCCACCCACCCCATGACAGATGGCTACACCTTC. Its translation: CATHPMTDGYTF.

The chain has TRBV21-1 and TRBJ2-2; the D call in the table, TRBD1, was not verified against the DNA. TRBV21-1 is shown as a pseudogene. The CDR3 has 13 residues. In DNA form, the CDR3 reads TGTGCCAGCATGCAGGGCGACACCGGGGAGCTGTTTTTT. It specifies CASMQGDTGELFF.

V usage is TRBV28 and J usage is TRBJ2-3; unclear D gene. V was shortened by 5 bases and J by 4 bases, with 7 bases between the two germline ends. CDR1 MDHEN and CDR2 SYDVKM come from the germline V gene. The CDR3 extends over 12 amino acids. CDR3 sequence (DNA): TGTGCCAGCAGTCCCTATCCAGATACGCAGTATTTT. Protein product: CASSPYPDTQYF.

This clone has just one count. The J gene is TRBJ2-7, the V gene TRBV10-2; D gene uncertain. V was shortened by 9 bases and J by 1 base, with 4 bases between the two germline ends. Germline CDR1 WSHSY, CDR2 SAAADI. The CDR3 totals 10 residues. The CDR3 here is CASMSYEQYF. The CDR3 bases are TGCGCCAGTATGTCCTACGAGCAGTACTTC.

CDR3 sequence: CASRRGISNYGYTF. The CDR3 DNA sequence: TGTGCCAGCAGAAGGGGGATTTCTAACTATGGCTACACCTTC. The chain is built from TRBV28 and TRBJ1-2; a weak D match, TRBD1 (6 bases). The V gene's germline CDR1 is MDHEN and CDR2 SYDVKM. The CDR3 covers 14 residues. V was cut by 6 bases and J by 0 bases, with 11 bases left in between.

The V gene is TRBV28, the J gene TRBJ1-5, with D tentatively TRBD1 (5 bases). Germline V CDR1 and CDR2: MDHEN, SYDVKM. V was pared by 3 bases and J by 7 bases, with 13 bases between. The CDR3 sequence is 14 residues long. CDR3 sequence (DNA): TGTGCCAGCAGTTTCGGAGGGGCGGAGCAGCCCCAGCATTTT. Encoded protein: CASSFGGAEQPQHF.

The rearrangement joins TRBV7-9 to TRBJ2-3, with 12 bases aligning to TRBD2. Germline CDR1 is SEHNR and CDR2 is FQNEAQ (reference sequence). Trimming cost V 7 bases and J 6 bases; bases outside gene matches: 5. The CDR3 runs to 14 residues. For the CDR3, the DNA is TGTGCCAGCATGTTGACTAGCGGGAGTGATACGCAGTATTTT. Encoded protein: CASMLTSGSDTQYF.

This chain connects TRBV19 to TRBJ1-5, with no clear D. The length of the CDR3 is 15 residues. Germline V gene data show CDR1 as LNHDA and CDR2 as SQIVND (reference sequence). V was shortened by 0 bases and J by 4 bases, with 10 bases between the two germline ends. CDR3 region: CASSIEGRPNQPQHF. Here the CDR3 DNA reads TGTGCCAGTAGTATAGAGGGCAGGCCAAATCAGCCCCAGCATTTT.

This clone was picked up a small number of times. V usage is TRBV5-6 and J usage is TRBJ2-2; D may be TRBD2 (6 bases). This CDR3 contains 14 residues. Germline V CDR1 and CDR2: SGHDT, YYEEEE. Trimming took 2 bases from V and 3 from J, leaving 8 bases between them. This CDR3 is CASSLKRDTGELFF. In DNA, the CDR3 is TGTGCCAGCAGCTTAAAGCGGGACACCGGGGAGCTGTTTTTT.

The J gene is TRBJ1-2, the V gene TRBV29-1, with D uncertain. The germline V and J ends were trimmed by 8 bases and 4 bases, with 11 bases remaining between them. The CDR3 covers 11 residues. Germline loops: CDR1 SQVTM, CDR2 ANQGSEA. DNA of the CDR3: TGCAGCCAGAGAGGTCCCTATGGCTACACCTTC. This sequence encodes CSQRGPYGYTF.

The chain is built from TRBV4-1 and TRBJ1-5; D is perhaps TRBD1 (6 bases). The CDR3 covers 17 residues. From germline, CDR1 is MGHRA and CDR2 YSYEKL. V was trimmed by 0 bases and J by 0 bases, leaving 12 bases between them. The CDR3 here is CASSQDGGTHSNQPQHF. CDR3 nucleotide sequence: TGCGCCAGCAGCCAAGATGGGGGCACTCATAGCAATCAGCCCCAGCATTTT.

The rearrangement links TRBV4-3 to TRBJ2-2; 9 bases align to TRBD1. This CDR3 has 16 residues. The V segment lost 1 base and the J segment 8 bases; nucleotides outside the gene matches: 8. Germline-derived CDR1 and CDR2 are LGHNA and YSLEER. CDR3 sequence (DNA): TGCGCCAGCAGCCAAGCGGGGACAGGGAGATCTGGGGAGCTGTTTTTT. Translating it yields CASSQAGTGRSGELFF.

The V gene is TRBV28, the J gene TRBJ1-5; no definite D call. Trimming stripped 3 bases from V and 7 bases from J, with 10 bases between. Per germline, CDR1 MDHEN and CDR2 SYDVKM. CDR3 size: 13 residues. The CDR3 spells CASSFPGRQPQHF. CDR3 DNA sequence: TGTGCCAGCAGTTTCCCAGGAAGACAGCCCCAGCATTTT.

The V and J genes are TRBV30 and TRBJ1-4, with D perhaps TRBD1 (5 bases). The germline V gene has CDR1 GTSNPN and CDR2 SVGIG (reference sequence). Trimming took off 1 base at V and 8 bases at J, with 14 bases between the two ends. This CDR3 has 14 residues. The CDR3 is CAWSARDGGEKLFF. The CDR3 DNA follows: TGTGCCTGGAGTGCCCGGGACGGAGGGGAAAAACTGTTTTTT.

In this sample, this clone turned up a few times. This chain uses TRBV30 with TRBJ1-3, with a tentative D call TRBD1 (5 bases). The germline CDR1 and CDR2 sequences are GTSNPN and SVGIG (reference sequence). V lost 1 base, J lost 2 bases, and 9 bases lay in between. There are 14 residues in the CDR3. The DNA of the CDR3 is TGTGCCTGGAGTGAAGGGGCCCCTGGAAACACCATATATTTT. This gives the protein CAWSEGAPGNTIYF.

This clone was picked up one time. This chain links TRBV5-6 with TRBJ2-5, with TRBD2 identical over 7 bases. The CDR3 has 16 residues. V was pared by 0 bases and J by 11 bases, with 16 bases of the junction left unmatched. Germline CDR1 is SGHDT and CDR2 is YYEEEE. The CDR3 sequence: CASSLGLAVLSLEQYF. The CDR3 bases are TGTGCCAGCAGCTTGGGGCTAGCGGTTCTCTCATTGGAGCAGTACTTC.

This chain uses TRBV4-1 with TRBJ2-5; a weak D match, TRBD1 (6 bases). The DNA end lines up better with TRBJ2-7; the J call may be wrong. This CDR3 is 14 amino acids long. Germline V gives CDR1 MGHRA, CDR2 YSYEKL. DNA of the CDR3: TGCGCCAGCAGCCAAGAGTCAACAGGGTTCGAGCAGTACTTC. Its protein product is CASSQESTGFEQYF.

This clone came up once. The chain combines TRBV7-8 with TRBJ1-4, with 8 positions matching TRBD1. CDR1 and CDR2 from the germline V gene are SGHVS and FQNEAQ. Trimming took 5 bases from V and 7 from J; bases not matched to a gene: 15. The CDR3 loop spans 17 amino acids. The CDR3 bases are TGTGCCAGCAGCCCCCCCAGGGGGCGCGACTTTGGTGAAAAACTGTTTTTT. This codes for CASSPPRGRDFGEKLFF.

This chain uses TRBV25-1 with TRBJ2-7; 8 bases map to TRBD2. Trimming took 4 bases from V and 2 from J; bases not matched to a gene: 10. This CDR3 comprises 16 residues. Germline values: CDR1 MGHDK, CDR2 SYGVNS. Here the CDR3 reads CASSALGAGGAYEQYF. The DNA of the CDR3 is TGTGCCAGCAGTGCCCTAGGGGCGGGAGGCGCCTACGAGCAGTACTTC.